These T cell receptor beta chains were read from a single sample in a study of shared clonotypes between healthy human individuals. Using immunoSEQ multiplex PCR, the repertoire was profiled, and TCRdb retains in-frame clones only, with some absent. This sample carries millions of clones, around 93% of them seen once, and the ten largest clones take under 2%. The sample was naive CD8+ T cells from PBMCs. The receptors were sampled from a man aged 18-30 years in good health. Some clones in this sample may be carry-over from other donors' samples. The CDR3 runs from the conserved cysteine through the conserved F or W. The D gene is left open where the match is weak. Clone size is stated in some rows and not others, as once, few, many or a class when expanded.

TRBJ1-5 | NA | TRBV18 | NA | TGTGCCAGCTCACCCTATAGCAATCAGCCCCAGCATTTT | CASSPYSNQPQHF
TRBJ2-7 | NA | TRBV27 | NA | TGTGCCAGCAGTTTATCGGCTCTCTCCTACGAGCAGTACTTC | CASSLSALSYEQYF
TRBJ1-1 | NA | TRBV5-1 | NA | TGCGCCAGCAGCTTGGGTCCGAACACTGAAGCTTTCTTT | CASSLGPNTEAFF
TRBJ1-1 | few | TRBV10-3 | NA | TGTGCCATCAGGGCCGGGGTGAGGGCTGATACTGAAGCTTTCTTT | CAIRAGVRADTEAFF
TRBJ2-7 | NA | TRBV7-9 | TRBD1 | TGTGCCAGCAGCCCCCCCTTGGACAGGGGGTTCTACGAGCAGTACTTC | CASSPPLDRGFYEQYF
TRBJ1-2 | NA | TRBV7-2 | NA | TGTGCCAGCAGCGTCTCCCTGAGACTGCCAAGTAACTATGGCTACACCTTC | CASSVSLRLPSNYGYTF
TRBJ1-1 | NA | TRBV6-5 | TRBD1 | TGTGCCAGCGGGGCAGGGGGCTTTGGGACTGAAGCTTTCTTT | CASGAGGFGTEAFF
TRBJ1-2 | NA | TRBV11-2 | TRBD1 | TGTGCCAGCAGCACCGGACAGGGGGCATATGGCTACACCTTC | CASSTGQGAYGYTF
TRBJ1-1 | NA | TRBV6-1 | NA | TGTGCCAGCAGTGGCCCTGGGACACCGAACACTGAAGCTTTCTTT | CASSGPGTPNTEAFF
TRBJ1-2 | NA | TRBV5-6 | NA | TGTGCCAGCAGCTTCCCGACGGGACGGGACCCACAAGGCTACACCTTC | CASSFPTGRDPQGYTF
TRBJ2-6 | NA | TRBV19 | TRBD1 | TGTGCCAGTAGTGATCCGGGACAGGGGGCGCCTGGGGCCAACGTCCTGACTTTC | CASSDPGQGAPGANVLTF
TRBJ2-7 | NA | TRBV27 | NA | TGTGCCAGCAGTTTTAGTGGTATTAGCTACGAGCAGTACTTC | CASSFSGISYEQYF
TRBJ1-1 | NA | TRBV27 | NA | TGTGCCAGCAGTCCTACGGCGGGGCGGGGGAGTATGAACACTGAAGCTTTCTTT | CASSPTAGRGSMNTEAFF
TRBJ1-2 | NA | TRBV25-1 | NA | TGTGCCAGCAGTGAGTCTGATGGCTACACCTTC | CASSESDGYTF
TRBJ2-5 | NA | TRBV29-1 | TRBD1 | TGCAGCGTTGGCCGTGACAGGGTATATGAGACCCAGTACTTC | CSVGRDRVYETQYF
TRBJ2-7 | NA | TRBV25-1 | NA | TGTGCCAGCAGTGAATTTAATGCCTACGAGCAGTACTTC | CASSEFNAYEQYF
TRBJ1-2 | NA | TRBV28 | NA | TGTGCCAGCAGACTACAGTGGGGGGGCGCAACGGGCTACACCTTC | CASRLQWGGATGYTF